Listed below are T cell receptor beta chains from one sample, sequenced in a study of Tregs in tolerant kidney transplant recipients. TCRdb's copy holds only in-frame clones and misses some; the assay was immunoSEQ multiplex PCR. This repertoire shows about 78,000 clones, more than 85% found once; its top ten account for 0.34%. The sequences come from Tregs from blood, collected before the transplant. All receptors derive from a human donor who received a combined kidney and bone marrow transplant. Each CDR3 is given with its conserved first and last residue. The D gene is left open where the match is weak.

CDR3 protein	D gene	V gene
CATRGPSTDTQYF	NA	TRBV15
CASSGGPPHSGREPDTQYF	TRBD2	TRBV6-4
CASSLEWGNTEAFF	NA	TRBV5-4
CASSFAPDTGELFF	NA	TRBV7-3
CASGAGGAKSEKLFF	TRBD1	TRBV6-1
CASSPQGANYGYTF	NA	TRBV18
CASSRTSGFSYNEQFF	TRBD2	TRBV28
CASSEMSSGRIYEQYF	TRBD2	TRBV25-1
CASSQGGWDSNTQSYEQYF	TRBD1	TRBV7-2
CASRKYPGTGKDRRGNQPQHF	TRBD1	TRBV19
CASRGLGTVPYEQYF	TRBD1	TRBV27
CASTQDNSSYNEQFF	NA	TRBV25-1
CASSRLARSPYNEQFF	TRBD2	TRBV2
CAWSVGTTEAFF	NA	TRBV30
CASRLGIAGEETQYF	TRBD2	TRBV7-7
CASSLVGGPGANVLTF	NA	TRBV7-2
CASTETSGRAGISHEQYF	TRBD2	TRBV28
CASSLGGEPWEQYF	NA	TRBV5-6
CASSGQGGQPQHF	TRBD1	TRBV6-6
CASSPSAGGPYEQYF	TRBD2	TRBV28
CAWKFSTDTQYF	NA	TRBV30
CASSRQGSAGELFF	TRBD1	TRBV6-1
CASSASGDTQYF	NA	TRBV2
CASSQLTGAGELFF	NA	TRBV4-2
CSVEEGGSSYEQYF	NA	TRBV29-1
CASSSAQGISNEKLFF	TRBD1	TRBV28
CASKVSGGYNEQFF	TRBD2	TRBV19
CASSPLGDTDTQYF	NA	TRBV18
CASGTGPAYEQYF	NA	TRBV12-5
CASSVGGQGIHGYTF	TRBD1	TRBV9
CASSLGYEQYF	NA	TRBV28
CASNMNGQGDYGYTF	TRBD1	TRBV5-7
CASSLGPAQFF	NA	TRBV7-2
CASSVGTGGPHRGEKLFF	TRBD1	TRBV9
CANGDRGETGELFF	TRBD1	TRBV10-3
CASSPNRMVLVAKNIQYF	NA	TRBV28
CASSPGTRNEKLFF	NA	TRBV6-6
CASSRQGVRNTIYF	NA	TRBV21-1
CATSGGLGHPMNTEAFF	NA	TRBV15
CASSVGAGQNTEAFF	NA	TRBV5-5
CASSLGVLVTQYF	NA	TRBV11-2
CASSSADRGISAGLDQPQHF	TRBD1	TRBV28
CASSYGQGLYEQYF	NA	TRBV6-6
CASSVTSYNEQFF	NA	TRBV25-1
CAWRTSDLGLSYNEQFF	TRBD2	TRBV30
CASSFLGGSNQPQHF	NA	TRBV5-8
CASSAQGSSGANVLTF	NA	TRBV25-1
CASSFTSGSGQGTQYF	TRBD2	TRBV7-2
CASSFGVVDEQFF	NA	TRBV7-8